These T cell receptor beta chains were read from a single sample in a study of blood T cell repertoires in COVID-19. Profiling relied on immunoSEQ multiplex PCR, and the TCRdb table lists in-frame clones only, not all of them. The sample consists of about 82,000 clones, around four fifths of them appearing once. Material for sequencing was peripheral blood. All receptors come from a man older than 75 with active or convalescent COVID-19. Each CDR3 is given with its conserved first and last residue. The D gene is left open where the match is weak. A clone size is listed for some rows: how often the clone was seen (once, few, many), or a class if it is expanded.

cdr3_aa	cdr3_nt	j_call	clone_size	v_call	d_call
CASSPWTGHYGYTF	TGTGCCAGTAGTCCGTGGACAGGGCACTATGGCTACACCTTC	TRBJ1-2	.	TRBV19	TRBD1
CASSLGSPEHRANTQYF	TGTGCCAGCAGCTTAGGTTCACCGGAGCACCGTGCGAATACGCAGTATTTT	TRBJ2-3	.	TRBV7-2	.
CASSTDRISQGDTEAFF	TGTGCCAGCAGCACAGACAGAATTTCCCAAGGGGACACTGAAGCTTTCTTT	TRBJ1-1	.	TRBV28	.
CASSISGNEQFF	TGTGCCAGCAGCATATCAGGGAATGAGCAGTTCTTC	TRBJ2-1	.	TRBV5-6	.
CASSSPGQGGAGELFF	TGTGCCAGCAGTTCGCCGGGACAGGGGGGCGCCGGGGAGCTGTTTTTT	TRBJ2-2	.	TRBV6-5	TRBD1
CAIMRDRGTEAFF	TGTGCCATCATGAGGGATCGTGGCACTGAAGCTTTCTTT	TRBJ1-1	.	TRBV10-3	.
CASSMTGNANTEAFF	TGTGCCAGCAGCATGACAGGGAACGCGAACACTGAAGCTTTCTTT	TRBJ1-1	few	TRBV11-2	TRBD1
CASSVWQAINSPLHF	TGTGCCAGCAGTGTGTGGCAGGCCATAAATTCACCCCTCCACTTT	TRBJ1-6	.	TRBV2	.
CASSRRAGELFF	TGTGCCAGTAGTAGACGGGCCGGGGAGCTGTTTTTT	TRBJ2-2	.	TRBV19	.
CASSQEGATSGSGDTQYF	TGTGCCAGCAGCCAAGAAGGGGCAACTAGCGGGAGTGGAGATACGCAGTATTTT	TRBJ2-3	.	TRBV4-2	TRBD2
CATSARQTGNNEQFF	TGTGCCACCAGTGCCCGACAGACTGGGAACAATGAGCAGTTCTTC	TRBJ2-1	.	TRBV24-1	.
CASSSQGQTQYF	TGCGCCAGCAGCTCCCAGGGGCAGACCCAGTACTTC	TRBJ2-5	.	TRBV5-1	.
CASSFLLSNTEAFF	TGTGCCAGCAGCTTCCTTTTATCGAACACTGAAGCTTTCTTT	TRBJ1-1	.	TRBV5-5	.
CASSINSGGDEQFF	TGTGCCAGTAGTATAAATAGCGGGGGCGATGAGCAGTTCTTC	TRBJ2-1	.	TRBV19	TRBD2
CASSLANEQFF	TGTGCCAGCAGCTTGGCCAATGAGCAGTTCTTC	TRBJ2-1	.	TRBV11-2	.
CASSSPRRTGVRDEQFF	TGTGCCAGCAGCTCGCCCCGGAGGACAGGGGTCCGGGATGAGCAGTTCTTC	TRBJ2-1	.	TRBV5-8	TRBD1
CATATSGGAGGELFF	TGTGCCACTGCCACTAGCGGGGGGGCCGGCGGGGAGCTGTTTTTT	TRBJ2-2	.	TRBV24-1	TRBD2
CASSRSYNEQFF	TGTGCCAGCAGCCGGTCCTACAATGAGCAGTTCTTC	TRBJ2-1	.	TRBV12-3/TRBV12-4	.
CASSLLAGANTGELFF	TGTGCCAGCAGTTTATTAGCGGGGGCCAACACCGGGGAGCTGTTTTTT	TRBJ2-2	.	TRBV28	TRBD2
CASSMSGAITDTQYF	TGTGCCAGCAGTATGAGCGGGGCTATCACAGATACGCAGTATTTT	TRBJ2-3	.	TRBV28	TRBD2
CASKRTGGNEQFF	TGTGCCAGCAAAAGGACAGGGGGGAATGAGCAGTTCTTC	TRBJ2-1	.	TRBV12-3/TRBV12-4	TRBD1
CASIPTGGLGTEAFF	TGTGCCAGCATCCCGACAGGGGGCTTGGGCACTGAAGCTTTCTTT	TRBJ1-1	once	TRBV7-9	TRBD1
CASSLRERYGYTF	TGTGCCAGCAGCCTCCGGGAGAGATATGGCTACACCTTC	TRBJ1-2	few	TRBV6-5	.
CASSRNPTGLAAAGELFF	TGTGCCAGCAGCCGAAATCCCACCGGACTAGCCGCGGCCGGGGAGCTGTTTTTT	TRBJ2-2	.	TRBV3-1/TRBV3-2	TRBD2
CASSLRRFSGGLYNEQFF	TGTGCCAGCAGCTTACGAAGATTTTCGGGGGGGTTATACAATGAGCAGTTCTTC	TRBJ2-1	.	TRBV7-2	TRBD2
CASSLEGSTDTQYF	TGCGCCAGCAGCTTGGAGGGGAGCACAGATACGCAGTATTTT	TRBJ2-3	.	TRBV5-1	.
CASSRAGLSGNTIYF	TGTGCCAGCAGTCGCGCAGGGCTCTCTGGAAACACCATATATTTT	TRBJ1-3	once	TRBV7-9	.
CASSLIGETQYF	TGTGCCAGCAGTTTGATCGGGGAGACCCAGTACTTC	TRBJ2-5	.	TRBV12-3/TRBV12-4	.
CASSLFLAGSQETQYF	TGTGCCAGCAGCTTATTTCTAGCGGGATCACAAGAGACCCAGTACTTC	TRBJ2-5	.	TRBV7-6	TRBD2
CASSLPLGSTDTQYF	TGCGCCAGCAGCTTGCCTCTAGGTAGCACAGATACGCAGTATTTT	TRBJ2-3	.	TRBV5-1	.
CASSPQGRRVTNEKLFF	TGTGCCAGCTCACCCCAGGGACGGAGGGTCACTAATGAAAAACTGTTTTTT	TRBJ1-4	.	TRBV18	.
CASVLSNTGELFF	TGTGCCAGCGTACTCTCGAACACCGGGGAGCTGTTTTTT	TRBJ2-2	.	TRBV12-3/TRBV12-4	.
CASSEQDGRYNEQFF	TGTGCCAGCAGTGAGCAGGACGGGAGGTACAATGAGCAGTTCTTC	TRBJ2-1	.	TRBV6-1	TRBD2
CASSWRTGSDTEAFF	TGTGCCAGCAGCTGGCGGACAGGGAGTGACACTGAAGCTTTCTTT	TRBJ1-1	few	TRBV5-4	TRBD1
CAISPLDRVDTEAFF	TGTGCCATCAGTCCATTAGACAGGGTTGACACTGAAGCTTTCTTT	TRBJ1-1	.	TRBV10-3	TRBD1
CASSWTSGRGADTQYF	TGTGCCAGCAGTTGGACTAGCGGGAGAGGCGCAGATACGCAGTATTTT	TRBJ2-3	.	TRBV27	TRBD2
CASSLSVESSYNEQFF	TGTGCCAGCAGCTTATCGGTGGAGAGCTCCTACAATGAGCAGTTCTTC	TRBJ2-1	once	TRBV7-2	.
CSVGSQNTGELFF	TGCAGCGTTGGCTCACAAAACACCGGGGAGCTGTTTTTT	TRBJ2-2	.	TRBV29-1	.
CASSVGGLRGFQETQYF	TGTGCCAGCAGCGTAGGTGGTTTGCGGGGGTTTCAAGAGACCCAGTACTTC	TRBJ2-5	.	TRBV9	TRBD2
CASERGQGTGELFF	TGTGCCAGCGAGCGGGGGCAGGGTACCGGGGAGCTGTTTTTT	TRBJ2-2	.	TRBV2	TRBD2
CASSSWGGLDEKLFF	TGTGCCAGCAGTTCCTGGGGGGGGTTGGATGAAAAACTGTTTTTT	TRBJ1-4	.	TRBV28	.
CASSLARSSGGQETQYF	TGCGCCAGCAGCTTGGCACGAAGTTCAGGGGGTCAAGAGACCCAGTACTTC	TRBJ2-5	.	TRBV5-1	TRBD1
CASSEAGGLALQTQYF	TGTGCCAGCAGTGAAGCGGGTGGACTAGCCTTGCAGACCCAGTACTTC	TRBJ2-5	once	TRBV2	TRBD2
CASSERSGDTEAFF	TGCGCCAGCAGCGAACGGTCAGGGGACACTGAAGCTTTCTTT	TRBJ1-1	.	TRBV5-1	.
CASSLGQGNNEQFF	TGCGCCAGCAGCTTGGGACAGGGGAACAATGAGCAGTTCTTC	TRBJ2-1	.	TRBV5-1	TRBD1
CASSLVTGDMNTEAFF	TGTGCCAGCAGCTTAGTAACAGGGGACATGAACACTGAAGCTTTCTTT	TRBJ1-1	.	TRBV11-3	TRBD1
CASSLSYGQPQHF	TGTGCCAGCAGCTTGTCGTACGGGCAGCCCCAGCATTTT	TRBJ1-5	.	TRBV5-6	.
CASSLRTGLGYGYTF	TGTGCCAGCAGCTTGAGGACAGGGCTTGGCTATGGCTACACCTTC	TRBJ1-2	.	TRBV7-2	TRBD1
CASSIGQGNYGYTF	TGTGCCAGCAGCATAGGACAGGGAAACTATGGCTACACCTTC	TRBJ1-2	.	TRBV7-2	TRBD1
CASSPWDSGGDTQYF	TGCGCCAGCAGCCCGTGGGACAGCGGGGGAGATACGCAGTATTTT	TRBJ2-3	.	TRBV5-1	.
CASSPGRGNQPQHF	TGCGCCAGCAGCCCTGGGAGGGGGAATCAGCCCCAGCATTTT	TRBJ1-5	.	TRBV5-1	.
CATSFSGGADTQYF	TGTGCCACCAGTTTTAGCGGGGGGGCAGATACGCAGTATTTT	TRBJ2-3	.	TRBV24-1	TRBD2
CASSLRTSGGTDTQYF	TGCGCCAGCAGCCTAAGAACTAGCGGAGGCACAGATACGCAGTATTTT	TRBJ2-3	.	TRBV5-1	TRBD2
CASSARVSFYGYTF	TGTGCCAGTTCGGCGAGGGTTTCCTTCTATGGCTACACCTTC	TRBJ1-2	once	TRBV19	.
CSVGTEPNTEAFF	TGCAGCGTTGGGACAGAGCCGAACACTGAAGCTTTCTTT	TRBJ1-1	.	TRBV29-1	.
CSIKRGRSLNTEAFF	TGCAGCATCAAAAGAGGGCGTTCCTTGAACACTGAAGCTTTCTTT	TRBJ1-1	.	TRBV29-1	.
CASSLGQGRAPLHF	TGCGCCAGCAGCCTCGGACAGGGCAGGGCACCCCTCCACTTT	TRBJ1-6	.	TRBV4-1	TRBD1
CATTGGAGQPQHF	TGTGCCACAACAGGGGGCGCGGGTCAGCCCCAGCATTTT	TRBJ1-5	once	TRBV24-1	TRBD1
CASSLWSGSSGANVLTF	TGTGCCAGCAGTTTATGGTCCGGGAGCTCTGGGGCCAACGTCCTGACTTTC	TRBJ2-6	.	TRBV28	.